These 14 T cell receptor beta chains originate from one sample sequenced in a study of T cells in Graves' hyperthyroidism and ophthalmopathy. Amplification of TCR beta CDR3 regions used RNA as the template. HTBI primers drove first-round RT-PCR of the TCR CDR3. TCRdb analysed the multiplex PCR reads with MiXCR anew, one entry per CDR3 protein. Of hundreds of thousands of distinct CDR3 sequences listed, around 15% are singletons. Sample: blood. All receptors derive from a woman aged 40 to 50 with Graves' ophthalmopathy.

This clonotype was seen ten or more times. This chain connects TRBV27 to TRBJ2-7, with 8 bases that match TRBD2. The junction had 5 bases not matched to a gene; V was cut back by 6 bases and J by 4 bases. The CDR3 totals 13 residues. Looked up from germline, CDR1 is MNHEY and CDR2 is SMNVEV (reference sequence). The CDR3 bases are TGTGCCAGCAGGCGGGAGGCTTATTACGAGCAGTACTTC. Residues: CASRREAYYEQYF.

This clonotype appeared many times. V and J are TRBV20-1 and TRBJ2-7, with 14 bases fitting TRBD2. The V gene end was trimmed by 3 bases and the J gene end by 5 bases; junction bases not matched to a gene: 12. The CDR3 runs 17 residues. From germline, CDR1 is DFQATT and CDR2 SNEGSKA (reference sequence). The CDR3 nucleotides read TGCAGTGCTAGTCCTACGGGACTAGCGGGAGACGCGAACGAGCAGTACTTC. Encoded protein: CSASPTGLAGDANEQYF.

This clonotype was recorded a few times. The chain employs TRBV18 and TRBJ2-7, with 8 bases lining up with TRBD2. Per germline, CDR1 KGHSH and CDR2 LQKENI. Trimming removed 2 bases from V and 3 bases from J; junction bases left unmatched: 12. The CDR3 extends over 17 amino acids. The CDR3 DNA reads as TGTGCCAGCTCACCAATCTTGGGGACTAGAGATTTCTACGAGCAGTACTTC. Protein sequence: CASSPILGTRDFYEQYF.

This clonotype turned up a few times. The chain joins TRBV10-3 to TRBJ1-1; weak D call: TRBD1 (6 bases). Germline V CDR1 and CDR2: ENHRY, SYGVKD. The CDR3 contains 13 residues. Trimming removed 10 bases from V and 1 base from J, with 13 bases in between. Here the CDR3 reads CATRTARNTEAFF. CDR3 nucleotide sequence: TGTGCCACTAGGACAGCCAGGAACACTGAAGCTTTCTTT.

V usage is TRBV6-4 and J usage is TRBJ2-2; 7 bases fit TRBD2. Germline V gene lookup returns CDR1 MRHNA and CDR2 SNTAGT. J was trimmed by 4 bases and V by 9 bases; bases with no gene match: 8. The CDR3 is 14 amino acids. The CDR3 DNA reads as TGTGCCAGTCCCCAGGGAGGGGTCACCGGGGAGCTGTTTTTT. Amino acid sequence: CASPQGGVTGELFF.

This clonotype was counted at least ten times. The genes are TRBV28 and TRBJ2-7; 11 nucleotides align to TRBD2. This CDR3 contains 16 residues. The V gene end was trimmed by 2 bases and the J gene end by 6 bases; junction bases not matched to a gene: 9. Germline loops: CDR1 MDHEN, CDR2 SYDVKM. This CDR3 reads CASSLLAGGPLREQYF. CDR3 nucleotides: TGTGCCAGCAGTTTACTAGCGGGAGGTCCCCTACGCGAGCAGTACTTC.

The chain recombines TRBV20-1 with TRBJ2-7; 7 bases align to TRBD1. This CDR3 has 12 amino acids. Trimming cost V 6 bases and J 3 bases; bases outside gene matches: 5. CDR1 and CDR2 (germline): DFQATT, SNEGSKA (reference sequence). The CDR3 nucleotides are TGCAGTGCGAGGGACAGCGACTACGAGCAGTACTTC. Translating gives CSARDSDYEQYF.

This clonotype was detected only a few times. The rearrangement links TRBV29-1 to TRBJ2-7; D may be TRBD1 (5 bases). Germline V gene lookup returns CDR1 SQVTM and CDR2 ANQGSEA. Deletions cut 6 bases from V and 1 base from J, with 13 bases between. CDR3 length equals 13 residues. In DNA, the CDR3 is TGCAGCGTAAGCCGGACATCTTCCTACGAGCAGTACTTC. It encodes CSVSRTSSYEQYF.

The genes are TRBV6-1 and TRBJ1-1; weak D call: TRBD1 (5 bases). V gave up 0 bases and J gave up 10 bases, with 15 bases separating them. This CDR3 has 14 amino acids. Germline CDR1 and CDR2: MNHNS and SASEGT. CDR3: CASSEAGVSRTAFF. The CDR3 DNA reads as TGTGCCAGCAGTGAAGCGGGGGTCTCGAGGACAGCTTTCTTT.

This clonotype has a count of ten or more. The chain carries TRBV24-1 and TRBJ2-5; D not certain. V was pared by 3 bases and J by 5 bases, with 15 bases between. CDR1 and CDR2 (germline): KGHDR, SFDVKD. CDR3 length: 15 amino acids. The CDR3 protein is CATSDPRSIDETQYF. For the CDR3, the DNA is TGTGCCACCAGTGATCCCCGTAGCATTGACGAGACCCAGTACTTC.

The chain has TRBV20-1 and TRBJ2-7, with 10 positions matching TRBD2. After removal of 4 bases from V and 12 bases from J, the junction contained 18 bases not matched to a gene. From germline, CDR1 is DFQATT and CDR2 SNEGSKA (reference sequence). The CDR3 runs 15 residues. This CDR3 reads CSAMASGRTGSTPYF. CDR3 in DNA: TGCAGTGCTATGGCTAGCGGGAGAACGGGAAGTACGCCGTACTTC.

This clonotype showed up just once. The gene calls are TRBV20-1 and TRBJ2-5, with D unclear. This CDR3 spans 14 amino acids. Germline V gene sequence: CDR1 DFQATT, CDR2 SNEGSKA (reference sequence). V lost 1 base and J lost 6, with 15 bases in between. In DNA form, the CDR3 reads TGCAGTGCTAGAGTAGCAGGATCGAAAAAGACCCAGTACTTC. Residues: CSARVAGSKKTQYF.

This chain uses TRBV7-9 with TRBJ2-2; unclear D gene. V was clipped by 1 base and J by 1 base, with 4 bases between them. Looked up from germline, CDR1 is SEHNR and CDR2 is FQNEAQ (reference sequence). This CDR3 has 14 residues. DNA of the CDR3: TGTGCCAGCAGCTTAGTAATGAACACCGGGGAGCTGTTTTTT. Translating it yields CASSLVMNTGELFF.

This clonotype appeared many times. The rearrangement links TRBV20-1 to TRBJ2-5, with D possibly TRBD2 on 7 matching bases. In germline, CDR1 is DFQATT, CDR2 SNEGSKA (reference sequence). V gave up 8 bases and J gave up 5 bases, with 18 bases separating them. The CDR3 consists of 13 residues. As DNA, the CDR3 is TGCAGTAGGGAGGGGGGGACAAGGGAGACCCAGTACTTC. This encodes CSREGGTRETQYF.